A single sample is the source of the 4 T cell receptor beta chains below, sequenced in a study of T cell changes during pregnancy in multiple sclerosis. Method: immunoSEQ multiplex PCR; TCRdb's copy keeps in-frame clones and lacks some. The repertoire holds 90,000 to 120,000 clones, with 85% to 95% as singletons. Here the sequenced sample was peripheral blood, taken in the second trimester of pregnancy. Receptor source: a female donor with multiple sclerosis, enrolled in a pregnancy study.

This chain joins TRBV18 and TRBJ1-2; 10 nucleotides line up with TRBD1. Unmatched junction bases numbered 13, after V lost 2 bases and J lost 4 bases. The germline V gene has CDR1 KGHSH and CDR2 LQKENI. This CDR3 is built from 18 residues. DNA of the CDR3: TGTGCCAGCTCACCAACGGCATGGGACAGGGGAGACCCCTATGGCTACACCTTC. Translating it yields CASSPTAWDRGDPYGYTF.

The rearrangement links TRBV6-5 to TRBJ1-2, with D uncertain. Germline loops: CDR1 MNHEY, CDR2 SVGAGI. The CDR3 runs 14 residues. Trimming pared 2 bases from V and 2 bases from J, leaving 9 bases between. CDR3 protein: CASSYSHRNYGYTF. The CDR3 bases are TGTGCCAGCAGTTACAGTCACAGAAACTATGGCTACACCTTC.

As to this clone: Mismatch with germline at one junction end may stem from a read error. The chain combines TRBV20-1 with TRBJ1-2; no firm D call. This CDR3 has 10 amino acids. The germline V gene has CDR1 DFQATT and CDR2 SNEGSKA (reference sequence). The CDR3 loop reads CSAPSGRTHF. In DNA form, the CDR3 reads TGCAGTGCTCCCAGTGGGAGGACCCACTTC.

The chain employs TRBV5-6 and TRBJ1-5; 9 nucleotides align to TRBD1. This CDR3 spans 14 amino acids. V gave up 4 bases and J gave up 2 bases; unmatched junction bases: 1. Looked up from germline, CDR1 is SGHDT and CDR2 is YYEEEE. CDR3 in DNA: TGTGCCAGCAGCCGGACAGGGGGCAATCAGCCCCAGCATTTT. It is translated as CASSRTGGNQPQHF.